This T cell receptor (beta chain) was documented in a study of blood T cell repertoires in COVID-19. Background on the study: Acute and convalescent COVID-19 specimens originated in the United States, Italy and Spain. Sources were T cells, B-cell-depleted T cells, or PBMCs; the material itself was cDNA or gDNA.

CDR1 and CDR2 (germline): MNHNS, SASEGT. The V end lost 1 base, the J end lost 12 bases, and 7 bases lay between the germline ends. This CDR3 is built from 11 residues. In the study's own analysis: Amplification from reference gene primers served as the basis for estimated nucleated cell counts. Repertoires were generated with immunoSEQ multiplex PCR, while TCRdb's copy carries only in-frame clones and drops some. For V, J and clone size, that table is used; D and trimming come from the DNA. The repertoire consists of 250,000 to 300,000 clones, with approximately 83% occurring once and the leading ten covering 8% to 13%.

The clonotype originates from a woman in her seventies with acute or convalescent COVID-19. The genes are TRBV6-1 and TRBJ1-5; D remains unclear. Sequencing input: peripheral blood. The CDR3, as DNA: TGTGCCAGCAGTGAAGGGGCCTTCCAGCATTTT. It is translated as CASSEGAFQHF.